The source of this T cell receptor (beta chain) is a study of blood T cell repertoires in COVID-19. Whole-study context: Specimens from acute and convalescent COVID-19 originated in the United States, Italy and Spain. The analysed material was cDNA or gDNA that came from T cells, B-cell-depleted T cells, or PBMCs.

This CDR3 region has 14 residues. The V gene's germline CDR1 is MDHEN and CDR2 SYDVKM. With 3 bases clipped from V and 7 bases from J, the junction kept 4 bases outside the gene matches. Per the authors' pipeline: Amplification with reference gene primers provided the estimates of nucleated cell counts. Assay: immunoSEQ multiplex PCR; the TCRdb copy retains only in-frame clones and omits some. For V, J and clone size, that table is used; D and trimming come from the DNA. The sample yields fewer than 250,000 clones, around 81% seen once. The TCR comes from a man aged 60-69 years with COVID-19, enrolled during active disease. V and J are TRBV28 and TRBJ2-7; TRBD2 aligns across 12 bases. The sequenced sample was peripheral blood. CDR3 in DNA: TGTGCCAGCAGTTTTATAGGACTAGCGGGAGAGCAGTACTTC. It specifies CASSFIGLAGEQYF. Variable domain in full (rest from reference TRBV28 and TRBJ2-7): DVKVTQSSRYLVKRTGEKVFLECVQDMDHENMFWYRQDPGLGLRLIYFSYDVKMKEKGDIPEGYSVSREKKERFSLILESASTNQTSMYLCASSFIGLAGEQYFGPGTRLTVT.